Presented here are 15 T cell receptor beta chains from one specimen sequenced in a study of OX40 agonist ivuxolimab in advanced cancers. Library creation used the immunoSEQ multiplex PCR assay. Imported from immuneACCESS, the table was reduced by TCRdb to in-frame sequences with V and J called. These copies leave out some clones; in studies compared against another copy, an unresolved V gene accounts for under half, and the cause of the remainder is not known. The table for this sample lists 48,000 or so clones; more than 85% of them were counted only once. Of the sample, around 1.8% falls within the top ten clones. Sample: CD4+ or CD8+ T cells sorted from blood, taken in a trial of the OX40 agonist ivuxolimab. These receptors were obtained from an adult with an advanced solid tumor such as melanoma, head and neck, liver or kidney cancer.

This clone was seen a handful of times. The J gene is TRBJ1-2, the V gene TRBV14; maybe TRBD1 (5 bases). V was cut by 3 bases and J by 4 bases, with 18 bases left in between. The V gene's germline CDR1 is SGHDN and CDR2 FVKESK. The CDR3 loop spans 16 amino acids. The chain's CDR3 is CASSHLSEGRGYGYTF. DNA for the CDR3: TGTGCCAGCAGCCACCTTTCGGAGGGAAGGGGCTATGGCTACACCTTC.

The chain joins TRBV7-3 to TRBJ1-1, with a possible D match to TRBD1 (5 bases). The germline V gene has CDR1 SGHTA and CDR2 FQGTGA. V dropped 1 base and J dropped 2 bases, with 5 bases sitting between them. CDR3 length: 13 amino acids. The CDR3 region has the DNA TGTGCCAGCAGCTTAAGGGACAACACTGAAGCTTTCTTT. As protein: CASSLRDNTEAFF. Full variable domain (missing parts from reference TRBV7-3 and TRBJ1-1): GAGVSQTPSNKVTEKGKYVELRCDPISGHTALYWYRQSLGQGPEFLIYFQGTGAADDSGLPNDRFFAVRPEGSVSTLKIQRTERGDSAVYLCASSLRDNTEAFFGQGTRLTVV.

This clone has a single count. The rearrangement joins TRBV27 to TRBJ1-1; possible D gene TRBD1, 6 bases. V dropped 6 bases and J dropped 5 bases, with 25 bases sitting between them. Germline V gene sequence: CDR1 MNHEY, CDR2 SMNVEV (reference sequence). This CDR3 comprises 17 residues. Here the CDR3 reads CASSRKTSMTGHTEAFF. The CDR3 nucleotides are TGTGCCAGCAGCCGAAAAACCTCGATGACAGGCCATACTGAAGCTTTCTTT.

This clone has only one observation. This rearrangement joins TRBV11-3 to TRBJ2-1; unclear D gene. Trimming pared 2 bases from V and 9 bases from J, leaving 14 bases between. CDR1 and CDR2 from the germline V gene are SGHNT and YENEEA. The CDR3 consists of 14 residues. The CDR3 DNA follows: TGTGCCAGCAGCTTAATCTGCCAGTGGATTGAGCAGTTCTTC. It translates to CASSLICQWIEQFF.

The CDR3 DNA sequence: TGTGCCAGCAGTGACTCGCGGGGAGAGGGGAATACCGGGGAGCTGTTTTTT. It yields the protein CASSDSRGEGNTGELFF. This chain joins TRBV6-4 and TRBJ2-2; TRBD2 might be the D (6 bases). Trimming removed 0 bases from V and 5 bases from J, with 16 bases in between. Germline lookup yields CDR1 MRHNA and CDR2 SNTAGT. This CDR3 contains 17 residues.

Concerning this clone itself: A read error may account for a junction end that differs from germline. The rearrangement joins TRBV2 to TRBJ2-7; D is unresolved. The CDR3 consists of 11 residues. Germline CDR1 reads SNHLY; CDR2 reads FYNNEI. CDR3 bases: TGTGCCAGCAGGAATAATAAAGACGAGGTTTTC. Protein product: CASRNNKDEVF.

The chain has TRBV4-2 and TRBJ2-2; 12 nucleotides align to TRBD2. CDR3 size: 17 residues. The V gene's germline CDR1 is LGHNA and CDR2 YNFKEQ. V lost 2 bases and J lost 6; bases outside the gene matches: 7. CDR3: CASSQSPSGGAAGELFF. DNA for the CDR3: TGTGCCAGCAGCCAATCCCCTAGCGGGGGGGCCGCCGGGGAGCTGTTTTTT.

V is TRBV19 and J is TRBJ2-1, with D hard to call. Germline CDR1 LNHDA, CDR2 SQIVND (reference sequence). CDR3 length equals 12 residues. V lost 5 bases and J lost 6, with 8 bases in between. The CDR3 DNA is TGTGCCAGTAGTTACATGGGCAATGAGCAGTTCTTC. Translated: CASSYMGNEQFF.

This rearrangement joins TRBV2 to TRBJ2-7; possibly TRBD2 for D (6 bases). The V and J ends lost 2 bases and 4 bases respectively, with 9 bases between them. Per germline, CDR1 SNHLY and CDR2 FYNNEI. The length of the CDR3 is 13 residues. CDR3 residues: CASSEREVYEQYF. The CDR3, as DNA: TGTGCCAGCAGTGAAAGGGAGGTGTACGAGCAGTACTTC.

J is TRBJ1-1 and V is TRBV19, with D possibly TRBD1 on 5 matching bases. The CDR3 has 14 residues. V was shortened by 0 bases and J by 8 bases, with 13 bases between the two germline ends. The V gene's germline CDR1 is LNHDA and CDR2 SQIVND (reference sequence). The CDR3 reads CASSIDLVGGEAFF. The CDR3 nucleotides read TGTGCCAGTAGTATAGATCTTGTTGGGGGGGAAGCTTTCTTT.

The chain combines TRBV2 with TRBJ2-7; the match to TRBD2 covers 9 bases. The germline V gene encodes CDR1 SNHLY and CDR2 FYNNEI. This CDR3 is built from 14 residues. V gave up 5 bases and J gave up 0 bases; unmatched junction bases: 2. The CDR3 reads CASSFSGSSYEQYF. CDR3 coding DNA: TGTGCCAGCAGTTTTAGCGGGAGCTCCTACGAGCAGTACTTC.

The chain employs TRBV11-2 and TRBJ2-7; 8 bases are shared with TRBD2. Germline values: CDR1 SGHAT, CDR2 FQNNGV. V shed 5 bases and J 5 bases; nucleotides not matched to a gene: 8. The CDR3 length is 14 residues. The CDR3 protein is CASSVLAGLDEQYF. In nucleotides, the CDR3 is TGTGCCAGCAGCGTTCTAGCGGGTCTAGACGAGCAGTACTTC. The full variable domain, rest sourced from reference TRBV11-2 and TRBJ2-7, is EAGVAQSPRYKIIEKRQSVAFWCNPISGHATLYWYQQILGQGPKLLIQFQNNGVVDDSQLPKDRFSAERLKGVDSTLKIQPAKLEDSAVYLCASSVLAGLDEQYFGPGTRLTVT.

The genes are TRBV10-3 and TRBJ1-1; possible D gene TRBD1, 5 bases. Trimming took 4 bases from V and 0 from J, leaving 15 bases between them. The CDR3 covers 16 residues. The germline V gene encodes CDR1 ENHRY and CDR2 SYGVKD. CDR3 amino acids: CAISVGGNSVNTEAFF. CDR3 nucleotide sequence: TGTGCCATCAGTGTCGGGGGAAATAGTGTGAACACTGAAGCTTTCTTT.

The rearrangement uses TRBV6-1 and TRBJ2-3; perhaps TRBD2 as D (6 bases). Germline lookup yields CDR1 MNHNS and CDR2 SASEGT. This CDR3 is built from 17 residues. Deletions cut 0 bases from V and 3 bases from J, with 16 bases between. CDR3 coding DNA: TGTGCCAGCAGTGAAGCGCGAGCTAGGAGGGTTACAGATACGCAGTATTTT. It is translated as CASSEARARRVTDTQYF.

The rearrangement joins TRBV5-1 to TRBJ1-2; 7 bases fit TRBD1. With V trimmed by 4 bases and J by 6 bases, 3 bases remained unmatched. The V gene's germline CDR1 is SGHRS and CDR2 YFSETQ. The CDR3 contains 12 residues. DNA for the CDR3: TGCGCCAGCAGCACCCAGGGGGATGGCTACACCTTC. This encodes CASSTQGDGYTF. The full variable domain, with the rest looked up from reference TRBV5-1 and TRBJ1-2, is KAGVTQTPRYLIKTRGQQVTLSCSPISGHRSVSWYQQTPGQGLQFLFEYFSETQRNKGNFPGRFSGRQFSNSRSEMNVSTLELGDSALYLCASSTQGDGYTFGSGTRLTVV.